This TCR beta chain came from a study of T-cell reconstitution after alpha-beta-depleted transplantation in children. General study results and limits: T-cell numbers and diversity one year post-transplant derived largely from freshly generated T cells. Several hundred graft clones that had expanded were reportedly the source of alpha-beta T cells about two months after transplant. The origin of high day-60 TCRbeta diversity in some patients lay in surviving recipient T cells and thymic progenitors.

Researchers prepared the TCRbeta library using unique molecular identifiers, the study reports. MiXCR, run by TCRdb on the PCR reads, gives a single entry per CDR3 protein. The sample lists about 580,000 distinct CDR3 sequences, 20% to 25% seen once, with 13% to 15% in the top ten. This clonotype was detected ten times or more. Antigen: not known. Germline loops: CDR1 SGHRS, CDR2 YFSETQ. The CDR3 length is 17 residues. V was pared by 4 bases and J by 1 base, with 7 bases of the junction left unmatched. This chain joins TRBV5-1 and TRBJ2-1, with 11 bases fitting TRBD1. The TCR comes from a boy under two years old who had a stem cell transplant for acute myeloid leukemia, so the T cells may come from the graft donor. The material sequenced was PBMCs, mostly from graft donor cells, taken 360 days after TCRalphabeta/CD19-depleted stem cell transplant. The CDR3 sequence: CASSLQGTGGSYNEQFF. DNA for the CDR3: TGCGCCAGCAGCCTCCAAGGGACAGGGGGTTCCTACAATGAGCAGTTCTTC.